A single sample is the source of the 30 T cell receptor beta chains below, sequenced in a study of shared clonotypes between healthy human individuals. Here immunoSEQ multiplex PCR was the method, and the copy in TCRdb shows in-frame clones only, minus some. The profile shows over a million clones, roughly 74% of them singletons. The sequenced sample was memory CD4+ T cells from PBMCs. Subset denoted: CD45RA-negative fraction. These receptors came from a man between 18 and 35 years old in good health. Some clones in this sample may be carry-over from other donors' samples.

This chain joins TRBV5-4 and TRBJ2-7, with TRBD2 as a possible D gene (7 bases). The CDR3 runs to 13 residues. Germline V CDR1 and CDR2: SGHNT, YYREEE (reference sequence). V lost 9 bases and J lost 6, with 19 bases in between. The CDR3 sequence: CATQGGEGREQYF. The CDR3 DNA is TGTGCCACACAAGGGGGGGAGGGCCGCGAGCAGTACTTC.

The chain couples TRBV6-5 to TRBJ2-7; TRBD1 agrees at 10 bases. The junction had 5 bases not matched to a gene; V was cut back by 5 bases and J by 4 bases. The length of the CDR3 is 14 residues. CDR1 is MNHEY and CDR2 is SVGAGI in the germline V gene. The CDR3 DNA reads as TGTGCCAGCAGTCAAAGGACAGGGGGGTACGAGCAGTACTTC. Translation: CASSQRTGGYEQYF.

This clone was picked up a small number of times. The gene calls are TRBV4-2 and TRBJ2-3; D is perhaps TRBD2 (5 bases). The CDR3 length is 14 residues. CDR1 is LGHNA and CDR2 is YNFKEQ in the germline V gene. V gave up 2 bases and J gave up 3 bases, with 9 bases separating them. Written as DNA, the CDR3 is TGTGCCAGCAGCCAACGGATAGCGACAGATACGCAGTATTTT. The encoded protein is CASSQRIATDTQYF.

This sequence joins TRBV7-8 and TRBJ1-4, with a tentative D call TRBD1 (6 bases). The CDR3 covers 14 residues. V was trimmed by 1 base and J by 10 bases, leaving 13 bases between them. Germline lookup yields CDR1 SGHVS and CDR2 FQNEAQ. CDR3 sequence: CASSLGAGEGKLFF. The CDR3 DNA sequence: TGTGCCAGCAGCTTAGGGGCAGGGGAGGGAAAACTGTTTTTT.

This clone is a singleton in its sample. The genes are TRBV29-1 and TRBJ2-7, with 8 nucleotides matching TRBD1. Germline V CDR1 and CDR2: SQVTM, ANQGSEA. The CDR3 sequence is 13 residues long. Trimming removed 6 bases from V and 4 bases from J; junction bases left unmatched: 8. The CDR3 here is CSVDRTGSYEQYF. CDR3 DNA sequence: TGCAGCGTGGATCGGACAGGGTCGTACGAGCAGTACTTC.

The CDR3 protein is CASSDVRPDTEAFF. CDR3 DNA sequence: TGCGCCAGCAGTGATGTGCGCCCGGACACTGAAGCTTTCTTT. The rearrangement joins TRBV10-2 to TRBJ1-1; D uncertain. Trimming removed 3 bases from V and 3 bases from J, with 11 bases in between. Germline values: CDR1 WSHSY, CDR2 SAAADI. The CDR3 length is 14 residues.

As DNA, the CDR3 is TGTGCCAGCAGTTACTCTGCCAGGGTGAACACCGGGGAGCTGTTTTTT. It translates to CASSYSARVNTGELFF. The rearrangement joins TRBV6-6 to TRBJ2-2; D perhaps matches TRBD1 (5 bases). There are 16 residues in the CDR3. Trimming cost V 0 bases and J 1 base, with 9 bases left between them. The germline gives CDR1 MNHNY, CDR2 SVGAGI (reference sequence).

This clone is a singleton in its sample. The V and J genes are TRBV7-9 and TRBJ1-1; perhaps TRBD1 as D (6 bases). In germline, CDR1 is SEHNR, CDR2 FQNEAQ (reference sequence). The CDR3 loop spans 15 amino acids. The V end lost 3 bases, the J end lost 9 bases, and 20 bases lay between the germline ends. This CDR3 reads CASSLNGPLGGKAFF. CDR3 coding DNA: TGTGCCAGCAGCTTGAACGGACCTCTTGGGGGCAAAGCTTTCTTT.

As concerns this clone: The germline gene is not matched at one end of the junction; a read error may be the cause. Other nucleotide sequences from this sample produce the same CDR3. The V call is TRBV7-2, the J call TRBJ1-1; D unclear. The germline CDR1 and CDR2 sequences are SGHTA and FQGNSA. The CDR3 spans 13 residues. Here the CDR3 reads CASSSRLNTEAFF. For the CDR3, the DNA is TGCGCCAGCAGCTCCAGGCTGAACACTGAAGCTTTCTTT.

V gene TRBV4-2 combines with J gene TRBJ2-2; weak D call: TRBD2 (6 bases). The CDR3 consists of 16 residues. Germline values: CDR1 LGHNA, CDR2 YNFKEQ. With 0 bases removed from V and 6 bases from J, the gap between germline ends came to 14 bases. The CDR3 sequence is CASSQDTSGVAGELFF. The DNA for the CDR3 is TGTGCCAGCAGCCAAGATACGTCGGGGGTGGCCGGGGAGCTGTTTTTT.

The genes are TRBV7-2 and TRBJ2-7; D not resolved. The CDR3 covers 12 residues. Germline-derived CDR1 and CDR2 are SGHTA and FQGNSA. V lost 3 bases to trimming and J lost 13 bases, with 16 bases between them. The DNA for the CDR3 is TGTGCCAGCAGCTTGAACTCCGCAAGAACCTACTTC. It encodes CASSLNSARTYF.

The V and J genes are TRBV19 and TRBJ2-5; 7 bases line up with TRBD2. V dropped 5 bases and J dropped 4; count of bases not matched to a gene: 10. CDR3 length: 15 residues. Germline V gives CDR1 LNHDA, CDR2 SQIVND (reference sequence). In DNA, the CDR3 is TGTGCCAGTAGTTCCGGCGGGAGTCGTCCAGAGACCCAGTACTTC. Its protein product is CASSSGGSRPETQYF.

This clone was found a few times. The chain combines TRBV19 with TRBJ2-2; the match to TRBD1 covers 9 bases. J lost 8 bases, V lost 10 bases, and 8 bases had no gene match. In germline, CDR1 is LNHDA, CDR2 SQIVND (reference sequence). This CDR3 has 13 residues. CDR3 loop: CATQDRGLGELFF. CDR3 DNA: TGTGCCACCCAAGACAGGGGGTTAGGGGAGCTGTTTTTT.

The chain carries TRBV6-5 and TRBJ2-4; D is ambiguous. Between the trimmed V and J ends, which lost 6 bases and 5 bases, there was a span of 11 bases. The CDR3 sequence is 13 residues long. From germline, CDR1 is MNHEY and CDR2 SVGAGI. The CDR3 loop is CASSPRVQNIQYF. The CDR3 DNA is TGTGCCAGCAGCCCTAGGGTGCAAAACATTCAGTACTTC.

The genes are TRBV11-3 and TRBJ2-1; 9 bases align to TRBD2. The CDR3 is 14 amino acids. With V trimmed by 5 bases and J by 6 bases, 5 bases remained unmatched. Germline V gives CDR1 SGHNT, CDR2 YENEEA. Here the CDR3 DNA reads TGTGCCAGCAGCCCCGGACTAGCGATCAATGAGCAGTTCTTC. Translating gives CASSPGLAINEQFF.

In this sample, this clone turned up a few times. The chain is built from TRBV6-5 and TRBJ1-5; tentative D call: TRBD1 (6 bases). CDR3 length: 12 amino acids. In germline, CDR1 is MNHEY, CDR2 SVGAGI. Trimming took off 9 bases at V and 2 bases at J, with 8 bases between the two ends. CDR3 sequence: CAREGGNQPQHF. The CDR3 DNA is TGTGCCAGGGAGGGGGGCAATCAGCCCCAGCATTTT.

This chain joins TRBV7-2 and TRBJ2-5; 8 bases are a match to TRBD2. This CDR3 region has 13 residues. The germline V gene encodes CDR1 SGHTA and CDR2 FQGNSA. V dropped 5 bases and J dropped 8; count of bases not matched to a gene: 7. The DNA of the CDR3 is TGTGCCAGCAGCCTGGGACTAGATGGAACCCAGTACTTC. Protein: CASSLGLDGTQYF.

The chain combines TRBV28 with TRBJ2-7; D may be TRBD2 (6 bases). V lost 5 bases, J lost 3 bases, and 14 bases lay in between. This CDR3 is 14 amino acids long. From germline, CDR1 is MDHEN and CDR2 SYDVKM. The chain's CDR3 is CASSGTQVSYEQYF. As DNA, the CDR3 is TGTGCCAGCAGTGGGACTCAGGTTAGCTACGAGCAGTACTTC.

The chain is built from TRBV7-7 and TRBJ2-3; D remains ambiguous. CDR1 and CDR2 (germline): SSHAT, FNYEAQ (reference sequence). The CDR3 consists of 14 residues. The V and J ends lost 5 bases and 0 bases respectively, with 9 bases between them. The CDR3 DNA sequence: TGTGCCAGCAGCCCGGTCGGCAGCACAGATACGCAGTATTTT. Residues: CASSPVGSTDTQYF. The entire variable domain, with the rest obtained from reference TRBV7-7 and TRBJ2-3, is as follows: GAGVSQSPRYKVTKRGQDVTLRCDPISSHATLYWYQQALGQGPEFLTYFNYEAQPDKSGLPSDRFSAERPEGSISTLTIQRTEQRDSAMYRCASSPVGSTDTQYFGPGTRLTVL.

The J gene is TRBJ1-3, the V gene TRBV30; D is unresolved. This CDR3 region has 14 residues. Trimming stripped 0 bases from V and 0 bases from J, with 6 bases between. From germline, CDR1 is GTSNPN and CDR2 SVGIG (reference sequence). CDR3 loop: CAWSVLNSGNTIYF. CDR3 DNA sequence: TGTGCCTGGAGTGTACTTAACTCTGGAAACACCATATATTTT.

This clone was observed once. The chain couples TRBV28 to TRBJ2-1, with D perhaps matching TRBD2 (6 bases). CDR1 and CDR2 (germline): MDHEN, SYDVKM. The length of the CDR3 is 15 residues. The V and J ends lost 4 bases and 3 bases respectively, with 13 bases between them. The CDR3, as DNA: TGTGCCAGCAGTTCAATCGGGACTCTCTACAATGAGCAGTTCTTC. Amino acid sequence: CASSSIGTLYNEQFF. Together with reference TRBV28 and TRBJ2-1, the CDR3 gives the full variable domain: DVKVTQSSRYLVKRTGEKVFLECVQDMDHENMFWYRQDPGLGLRLIYFSYDVKMKEKGDIPEGYSVSREKKERFSLILESASTNQTSMYLCASSSIGTLYNEQFFGPGTRLTVL.

The rearrangement joins TRBV27 to TRBJ2-7; TRBD2 is a possible D gene (6 bases). V lost 1 base to trimming and J lost 6 bases, with 10 bases between them. CDR1 and CDR2 (germline): MNHEY, SMNVEV (reference sequence). This CDR3 has 13 residues. The CDR3 DNA follows: TGTGCCAGCAGTTTATGGAGGGAATCCGAGCAGTACTTC. Translating gives CASSLWRESEQYF.

V and J are TRBV29-1 and TRBJ1-1, with D uncertain. CDR1 and CDR2 from the germline V gene are SQVTM and ANQGSEA. The CDR3 runs 15 residues. V dropped 5 bases and J dropped 0 bases, with 16 bases sitting between them. The CDR3 DNA reads TGCAGCGTTACCAAGATCCTTGGGATGAACACTGAAGCTTTCTTT. Protein: CSVTKILGMNTEAFF.

V is TRBV19 and J is TRBJ1-5, with D perhaps TRBD1 (5 bases). V shed 9 bases and J shed 2 bases, with 11 bases lying between them. CDR1 and CDR2 (germline): LNHDA, SQIVND (reference sequence). The CDR3 covers 13 residues. The CDR3 loop reads CASRDRRNQPQHF. CDR3 coding DNA: TGTGCCAGCCGGGACCGTCGCAATCAGCCCCAGCATTTT.

The rearrangement links TRBV12-5 to TRBJ2-2, with 8 bases that match TRBD1. From germline, CDR1 is LGHNT and CDR2 FRNRAP. CDR3 length: 17 residues. The V gene end was trimmed by 1 base and the J gene end by 1 base; junction bases not matched to a gene: 5. The CDR3: CASGLASGTGNTGELFF. In DNA, the CDR3 is TGTGCTAGTGGTTTGGCATCCGGGACAGGGAACACCGGGGAGCTGTTTTTT.

The rearrangement joins TRBV29-1 to TRBJ2-7; D might be TRBD2 (6 bases). Germline values: CDR1 SQVTM, CDR2 ANQGSEA. This CDR3 is 13 amino acids long. With 7 bases removed from V and 7 bases from J, the gap between germline ends came to 20 bases. The CDR3 sequence: CSAKREPLGEQYF. CDR3 DNA sequence: TGCAGCGCCAAACGGGAGCCCCTGGGGGAGCAGTACTTC.

This chain links TRBV6-4 with TRBJ1-1; no clear D gene. This CDR3 has 14 residues. Germline V gene data show CDR1 as MRHNA and CDR2 as SNTAGT. Trimming stripped 3 bases from V and 2 bases from J, with 10 bases between. CDR3 sequence reads: CASSETDANTEAFF. DNA for the CDR3: TGTGCCAGCAGTGAGACCGACGCAAACACTGAAGCTTTCTTT.

The chain employs TRBV7-9 and TRBJ2-5, with D possibly matching TRBD1 (5 bases). Germline V gene data show CDR1 as SEHNR and CDR2 as FQNEAQ (reference sequence). This CDR3 contains 13 residues. V was pared by 3 bases and J by 5 bases, with 10 bases between. The CDR3 sequence: CASSFTAGETQYF. DNA for the CDR3: TGTGCCAGCAGCTTCACCGCAGGGGAGACCCAGTACTTC. Looking up the rest from reference TRBV7-9 and TRBJ2-5 gives the full variable domain: DTGVSQNPRHKITKRGQNVTFRCDPISEHNRLYWYRQTLGQGPEFLTYFQNEAQLEKSRLLSDRFSAERPKGSFSTLEIQRTEQGDSAMYLCASSFTAGETQYFGPGTRLLVL.

The table lists this clone with a count of one. The chain has TRBV11-3 and TRBJ2-7; 10 positions agree with TRBD2. Trimming cost V 3 bases and J 4 bases; bases outside gene matches: 6. From germline, CDR1 is SGHNT and CDR2 YENEEA. CDR3 length equals 15 residues. The CDR3 DNA is TGTGCCAGCAGCTTTGGGTCGACTAGCGGGTACGAGCAGTACTTC. Translated: CASSFGSTSGYEQYF. Variable domain in full (rest from reference TRBV11-3 and TRBJ2-7): EAGVVQSPRYKIIEKKQPVAFWCNPISGHNTLYWYLQNLGQGPELLIRYENEEAVDDSQLPKDRFSAERLKGVDSTLKIQPAELGDSAVYLCASSFGSTSGYEQYFGPGTRLTVT.

The V call is TRBV10-2, the J call TRBJ2-3; D is uncertain. The CDR3 spans 15 residues. Trimming removed 8 bases from V and 0 bases from J, with 15 bases in between. CDR1 and CDR2 (germline): WSHSY, SAAADI. The CDR3 here is CASGGGSLSTDTQYF. CDR3 sequence (DNA): TGCGCCAGCGGTGGCGGCTCCCTTAGCACAGATACGCAGTATTTT.